The 17 T cell receptor beta chains reported below all come from one sample, sequenced in a study of CD8+CD57+ T cells in acquired aplastic anemia. Patients selected for sequencing had displayed CD8+CD57+ cell expansion by flow cytometry. Genomic DNA was employed as the template in profiling TCR beta VDJ and CDR3. TCRdb redid the calling of the reads with MiXCR, one entry per CDR3 protein. Here the sample spans approximately 300,000 distinct CDR3 sequences, 45% to 65% being singletons. Sequenced input: sorted CD4+, CD8+, or CD8+CD57+ T cells (not recorded which) from PBMCs. These receptors were taken from a human donor with aplastic anemia.

This clonotype was seen more than once but under ten times. The V gene is TRBV7-8, the J gene TRBJ1-2; no clear D. The CDR3 has 14 amino acids. Trimming cost V 3 bases and J 0 bases, with 8 bases left between them. In germline, CDR1 is SGHVS, CDR2 FQNEAQ. The CDR3 DNA is TGTGCCAGCAGCTTCAAGGGAGCTAACTATGGCTACACCTTC. This translates into CASSFKGANYGYTF.

The CDR3 spells CASSLDLGRGNTIYF. CDR3 sequence (DNA): TGTGCCAGCAGCTTAGATCTGGGGCGGGGGAACACCATATATTTT. This chain connects TRBV7-2 to TRBJ1-3; weak D call: TRBD1 (5 bases). Germline assignment: CDR1 SGHTA and CDR2 FQGNSA. V dropped 1 base and J dropped 7 bases, with 14 bases sitting between them. The CDR3 contains 15 residues.

This clonotype was recorded at least ten times. This chain connects TRBV5-4 to TRBJ2-1; 8 nucleotides line up with TRBD2. Germline CDR1 SGHNT, CDR2 YYREEE (reference sequence). V shed 4 bases and J 1 base; nucleotides not matched to a gene: 7. This CDR3 has 16 amino acids. CDR3 sequence (DNA): TGTGCCAGCAGCCCGAGCGGGGGTGGGTCCTACAATGAGCAGTTCTTC. Protein product: CASSPSGGGSYNEQFF.

This clonotype showed up just a few times. The chain couples TRBV30 to TRBJ2-1; 14 bases line up with TRBD2. Trimming took 0 bases from V and 6 from J; bases not matched to a gene: 1. The CDR3 sequence is 15 residues long. Germline values: CDR1 GTSNPN, CDR2 SVGIG (reference sequence). CDR3 coding DNA: TGTGCCTGGAGTGTAGGGACTAGCGGGAGCAATGAGCAGTTCTTC. Translated, it gives CAWSVGTSGSNEQFF.

The rearrangement joins TRBV20-1 to TRBJ2-1; maybe TRBD2 (7 bases). V lost 6 bases and J lost 7, with 19 bases in between. In germline, CDR1 is DFQATT, CDR2 SNEGSKA (reference sequence). The CDR3 contains 14 residues. The CDR3 here is CSASEGGGGNEQFF. CDR3 bases: TGCAGTGCCTCCGAGGGGGGGGGTGGAAATGAGCAGTTCTTC.

The rearrangement joins TRBV5-1 to TRBJ1-1; D call uncertain. The CDR3 extends over 13 amino acids. CDR1 is SGHRS and CDR2 is YFSETQ in the germline V gene. V lost 2 bases, J lost 6 bases, and 11 bases lay in between. This CDR3 reads CASSLEEISEAFF. CDR3 bases: TGCGCCAGCAGCTTAGAGGAGATCTCTGAAGCTTTCTTT.

This clonotype came up many times. The genes are TRBV29-1 and TRBJ2-3; no firm D call. Trimming shortened V by 3 bases and J by 8 bases, and 12 bases separated the two germline ends. Looked up from germline, CDR1 is SQVTM and CDR2 is ANQGSEA. The CDR3 totals 12 residues. This CDR3 reads CSVDRLEGTQYF. CDR3 sequence (DNA): TGCAGCGTTGATAGGCTTGAAGGTACGCAGTATTTT.

A single count supports this clonotype. V gene TRBV7-9 combines with J gene TRBJ2-5; perhaps TRBD2 as D (6 bases). The CDR3 is made up of 16 amino acids. Germline loops: CDR1 SEHNR, CDR2 FQNEAQ (reference sequence). V was shortened by 7 bases and J by 1 base, with 19 bases between the two germline ends. Here the CDR3 DNA reads TGTGCCAGCATCGCACGACGGGGGAACTCCCAAGAGACCCAGTACTTC. Translated: CASIARRGNSQETQYF.

A single count supports this clonotype. In DNA, the CDR3 is TGTGCCAGCAGTTTAAGTCAGGGAACCCCCTACGAGCAGTACTTC. It is translated as CASSLSQGTPYEQYF. The chain links TRBV13 to TRBJ2-7, with TRBD1 as a possible D gene (5 bases). Trimming took off 6 bases at V and 2 bases at J, with 17 bases between the two ends. The V gene's germline CDR1 is PRHDT and CDR2 FYEKMQ (reference sequence). The CDR3 is made up of 15 amino acids.

This clonotype was detected only a few times. The chain recombines TRBV20-1 with TRBJ1-6; no firm D call. The ends were cut back, 0 bases at V and 15 bases at J, with 15 bases in the middle. The CDR3 length is 13 residues. Germline values: CDR1 DFQATT, CDR2 SNEGSKA (reference sequence). CDR3 bases: TGCAGTGCTAGAGATCTACCCGAAACTCTCCTCCACTTT. Its translation: CSARDLPETLLHF.

The chain uses TRBV7-9 and TRBJ2-3; D is perhaps TRBD1 (6 bases). V lost 4 bases to trimming and J lost 0 bases, with 14 bases between them. CDR1 is SEHNR and CDR2 is FQNEAQ in the germline V gene (reference sequence). This CDR3 has 16 residues. CDR3 amino acids: CASSSGQKTSTDTQYF. In nucleotides, the CDR3 is TGTGCCAGCAGCTCAGGACAGAAAACTAGCACAGATACGCAGTATTTT.

The chain couples TRBV5-4 to TRBJ2-5, with D tentatively TRBD1 (5 bases). V lost 6 bases and J lost 7, with 19 bases in between. Germline-derived CDR1 and CDR2 are SGHNT and YYREEE (reference sequence). This CDR3 has 14 amino acids. CDR3 sequence: CASTLDRDLGTQYF. In DNA form, the CDR3 reads TGTGCCAGCACCCTCGACAGAGACTTGGGGACCCAGTACTTC. Complete variable domain (other parts from reference TRBV5-4 and TRBJ2-5): ETGVTQSPTHLIKTRGQQVTLRCSSQSGHNTVSWYQQALGQGPQFIFQYYREEENGRGNFPPRFSGLQFPNYSSELNVNALELDDSALYLCASTLDRDLGTQYFGPGTRLLVL.

This chain joins TRBV5-6 and TRBJ2-7; possible D gene TRBD1, 6 bases. CDR3 length: 13 residues. Germline assignment: CDR1 SGHDT and CDR2 YYEEEE. V was pared by 0 bases and J by 3 bases, with 7 bases between. This CDR3 is CASSLARGYEQYF. The CDR3 DNA follows: TGTGCCAGCAGCTTGGCCAGGGGCTACGAGCAGTACTTC.

This clonotype was observed a single time. This chain uses TRBV19 with TRBJ2-7; 9 bases map to TRBD1. This CDR3 contains 11 residues. Germline values: CDR1 LNHDA, CDR2 SQIVND (reference sequence). The V and J ends lost 8 bases and 6 bases, in that order; junction bases with no gene match: 2. CDR3 residues: CASGTGREQYF. DNA for the CDR3: TGTGCCAGTGGGACAGGGCGCGAGCAGTACTTC. Full variable domain (missing parts from reference TRBV19 and TRBJ2-7): DGGITQSPKYLFRKEGQNVTLSCEQNLNHDAMYWYRQDPGQGLRLIYYSQIVNDFQKGDIAEGYSVSREKKESFPLTVTSAQKNPTAFYLCASGTGREQYFGPGTRLTVT.

V is TRBV24-1 and J is TRBJ2-1; D gene ambiguous. CDR1 KGHDR and CDR2 SFDVKD come from the germline V gene. V was clipped by 0 bases and J by 9 bases, with 5 bases between them. This CDR3 region has 12 residues. DNA for the CDR3: TGTGCCACCAGTGATTTGTGGGGTGAGCAGTTCTTC. Translating gives CATSDLWGEQFF.

The genes are TRBV5-4 and TRBJ2-2; TRBD2 is a possible D gene (6 bases). In germline, CDR1 is SGHNT, CDR2 YYREEE (reference sequence). Trimming pared 9 bases from V and 2 bases from J, leaving 17 bases between. The CDR3 length is 15 residues. CDR3 amino acids: CAIRLEGGNTGELFF. CDR3 DNA: TGTGCCATTCGGCTCGAGGGAGGAAACACCGGGGAGCTGTTTTTT. The full variable domain, rest sourced from reference TRBV5-4 and TRBJ2-2, is ETGVTQSPTHLIKTRGQQVTLRCSSQSGHNTVSWYQQALGQGPQFIFQYYREEENGRGNFPPRFSGLQFPNYSSELNVNALELDDSALYLCAIRLEGGNTGELFFGEGSRLTVL.

This clonotype was counted ten times or more. V gene TRBV29-1 combines with J gene TRBJ2-6; 7 bases match TRBD1. Germline V gene sequence: CDR1 SQVTM, CDR2 ANQGSEA. The length of the CDR3 is 17 residues. Trimming cost V 6 bases and J 2 bases; bases outside gene matches: 13. The CDR3 region is CSVDQTGTRTGANVLTF. DNA for the CDR3: TGCAGCGTCGACCAGACAGGGACCAGAACTGGGGCCAACGTCCTGACTTTC.